This T cell receptor (beta chain) is drawn from a study of T cells after yellow fever vaccination (dated by TCRdb to about 2019). For the study in its entirety: The SMART-Seq v4 Ultra Low Input RNA kit was used to prepare libraries from fractions with low cell numbers. Blood samples were taken at several timepoints before and after primary and secondary immunization, and bulk PBMC replicates and cell subsets were isolated. To follow T-cell clones before and after primary and booster YFV17D yellow fever vaccination, bulk TCR alpha and beta repertoires were sequenced over time. Two healthy male donors, one aged 18 to 30 and one aged 30 to 40 years, were included in the cohort.

This clonotype was recorded at least ten times. Its binding antigen is unknown. Per-base qualities were not stored, and no clone one base away is much larger. The label giving this sample's treatment or condition can be read as: live attenuated yellow fever vaccine strain. PBMCs were isolated from peripheral blood using a standard Ficoll-Paque protocol. CD4 and CD8 T-cell fractions were isolated with Dynabeads CD4 and CD8 positive selection kits. TriZol was used to extract RNA from bulk PBMCs, from CD4 and CD8 fractions, and from dextramer-positive and dextramer-negative fractions. V drops 0 bases and J drops 3 bases, leaving 6 bases in between. Inclusive of the bounding cysteine and phenylalanine, the CDR3 is 13 residues long. Only the CDR3 DNA stays, 39 bases, in frame from base 1. CDR1 and CDR2, looked up from the germline V gene (reference sequence), are LNHNV and YYDKDF. Synthesis of TCR cDNA relied on 5'RACE template switching, a step that introduced a universal primer site along with unique molecular identifiers. Priming of cDNA synthesis was performed from both the TCR alpha and TCR beta constant segments. Libraries were amplified in two PCR steps, with sample barcodes and sequencing adapters added in the second step. Sequencing of libraries was performed on Illumina HiSeq 2500 (2x100 bp) or NovaSeq (2x150 bp). Processing in the source paper ran as follows. MIGEC was used to demultiplex reads and collapse the reads into UMI consensus sequences, and MiXCR was used for V(D)J alignment. Vaccine-responding clonotypes were defined with edgeR using replicate PBMC samples, requiring FDR below 0.01 and a log2 fold change above 5 up to day 15. Bulk clonotypes were assigned CD4 or CD8 identity according to which sequenced CD4 or CD8 repertoire held them at higher abundance. TCRdb reanalyzed the raw reads on its own, using fastp at Q25 for trimming and MiXCR for clone calling, and kept in-frame beta chains. One record per CDR3 amino acid sequence lists the most common genes and DNA. The authors' filters were not applied to this entry. Across this sample there are 170,000 or so distinct CDR3 sequences, with 6.2% seen only once. The top ten constitute 2.9% of the sample.

Results the study describes overall, beyond this receptor: A small share of clonotypes was detected in both CD4 and CD8 compartments, with the overlap likely arising from convergent recombination. Most clones expanded after primary vaccination (approximately 95% of CD4 and approximately 90% of CD8) were re-detected after the booster, suggesting that broad memory maintenance occurred. The study included only a couple of donors, which limits how far the findings can be generalized. Because abundant contaminating clonotypes from the bulk population could be contained in FACS-sorted repertoires, computational filtering was required. The secondary T-cell response was found to be weaker but faster than the primary response, with a peak reached on day 5 rather than on day 15.

The rearrangement joined TRBV15 to TRBJ2-7, with an unclear D gene assignment. Material: CD4+ T cells sorted from PBMCs, obtained on the day of the first yellow fever vaccination. This TCR came from a man younger than 35 who received the YFV17D yellow fever vaccine. The CDR3 in this case is CATSREMGYEQYF. In nucleotides, the sequence is TGTGCCACCAGCAGAGAAATGGGCTACGAGCAGTACTTC. The full variable domain, completed from the reference TRBV15 and TRBJ2-7 proteins outside the CDR3, reads DAMVIQNPRYQVTQFGKPVTLSCSQTLNHNVMYWYQQKSSQAPKLLFHYYDKDFNNEADTPDNFQSRRPNTSFCFLDIRSPGLGDTAMYLCATSREMGYEQYFGPGTRLTVT.